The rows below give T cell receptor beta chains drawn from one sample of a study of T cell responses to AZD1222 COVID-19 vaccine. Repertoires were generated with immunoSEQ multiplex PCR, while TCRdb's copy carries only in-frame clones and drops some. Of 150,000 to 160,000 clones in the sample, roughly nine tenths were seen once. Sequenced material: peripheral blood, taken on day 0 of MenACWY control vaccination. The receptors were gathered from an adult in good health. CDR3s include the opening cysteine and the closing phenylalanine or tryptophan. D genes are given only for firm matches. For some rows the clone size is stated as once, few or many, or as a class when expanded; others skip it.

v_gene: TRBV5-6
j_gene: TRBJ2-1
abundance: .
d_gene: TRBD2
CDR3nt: TGTGCCAGCAGCTACCTGACGGGAGGGTCCCCCTACAATGAGCAGTTCTTC
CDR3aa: CASSYLTGGSPYNEQFF

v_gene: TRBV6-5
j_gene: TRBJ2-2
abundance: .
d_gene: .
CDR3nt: TGTGCCAGCAGTTGGATTACCGGGGAGCTGTTTTTT
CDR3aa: CASSWITGELFF

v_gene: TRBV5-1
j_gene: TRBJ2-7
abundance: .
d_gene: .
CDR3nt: TGCGCCAGCAGCTTGGGACAGAGCTCCTACGAGCAGTACTTC
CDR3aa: CASSLGQSSYEQYF

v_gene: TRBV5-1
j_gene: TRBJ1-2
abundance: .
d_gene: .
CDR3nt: TGCGCCAGCAGCGACGGATTCTATGGCTACACCTTC
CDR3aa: CASSDGFYGYTF

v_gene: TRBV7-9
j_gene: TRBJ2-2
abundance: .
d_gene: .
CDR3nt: TGTGCCAGCCCCCCCCTATCCGGGGCCGGGGAGCTGTTTTTT
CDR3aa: CASPPLSGAGELFF

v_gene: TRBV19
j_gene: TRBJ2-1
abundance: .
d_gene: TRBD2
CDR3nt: TGTGCCAGCAGACTACTAGCGGGGAGTAATGAGCAGTTCTTC
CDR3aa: CASRLLAGSNEQFF

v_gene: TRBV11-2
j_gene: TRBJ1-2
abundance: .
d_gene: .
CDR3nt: TGTGCCAGCAGCCACAAGACGGGTTCGGGATATGGCTACACCTTC
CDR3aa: CASSHKTGSGYGYTF

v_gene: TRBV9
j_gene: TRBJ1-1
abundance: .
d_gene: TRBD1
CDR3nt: TGTGCCAGCAGCGTAGTAGGGGGCGACACTGAAGCTTTCTTT
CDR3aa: CASSVVGGDTEAFF

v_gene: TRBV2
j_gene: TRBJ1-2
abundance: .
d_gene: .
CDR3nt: TGTGCCAGCAGTGAAGAATTAGGGGGCTATGGCTACACCTTC
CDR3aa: CASSEELGGYGYTF

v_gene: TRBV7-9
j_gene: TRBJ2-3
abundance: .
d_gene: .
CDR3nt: TGTGCCAGCACGGCCAGAAAAACGGATACGCAGTATTTT
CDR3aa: CASTARKTDTQYF

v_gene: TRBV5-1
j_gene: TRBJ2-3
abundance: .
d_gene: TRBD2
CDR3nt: TGCGCCAGCAGCTTGGGCGGGGGGGCCACAGATACGCAGTATTTT
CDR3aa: CASSLGGGATDTQYF

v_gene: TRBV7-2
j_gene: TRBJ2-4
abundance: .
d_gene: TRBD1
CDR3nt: TGTGCCAGCAGCTTAGTTGCCGCGACAGGGATTCAGTACTTC
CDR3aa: CASSLVAATGIQYF

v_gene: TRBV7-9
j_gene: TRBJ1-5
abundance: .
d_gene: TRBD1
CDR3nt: TGTGCCAGCAGCCTAACAGGGGGCAATCAGCCCCAGCATTTT
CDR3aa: CASSLTGGNQPQHF

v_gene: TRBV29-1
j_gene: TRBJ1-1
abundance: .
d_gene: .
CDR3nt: TGCAGCGTTGGAAGGGGTGACACTGAAGCTTTCTTT
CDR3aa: CSVGRGDTEAFF

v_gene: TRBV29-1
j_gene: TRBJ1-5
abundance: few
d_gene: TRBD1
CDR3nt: TGCAGCGTGGGGACAGGATATCAGCCCCAGCATTTT
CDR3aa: CSVGTGYQPQHF

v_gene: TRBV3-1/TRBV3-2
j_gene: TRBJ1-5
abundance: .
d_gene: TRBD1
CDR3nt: TGTGCCAGCAGCCGACAGGTACCAGGGGGCAAGGGAAGCAATCAGCCCCAGCATTTT
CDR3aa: CASSRQVPGGKGSNQPQHF

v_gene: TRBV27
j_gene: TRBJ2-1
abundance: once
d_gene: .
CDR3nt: TGTGCCAGCAGTTTATCAGGGACATACTACAATGAGCAGTTCTTC
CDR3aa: CASSLSGTYYNEQFF

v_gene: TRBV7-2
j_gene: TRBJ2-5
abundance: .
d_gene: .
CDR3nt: TGTGCCAGCAGCTTATCCTTCCCACCGGGGCCTCAAGAGACCCAGTACTTC
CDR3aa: CASSLSFPPGPQETQYF

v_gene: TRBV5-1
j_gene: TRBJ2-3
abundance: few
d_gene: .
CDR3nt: TGCGCCAGCAGCTTGGCCCGGGACGGCACAGATACGCAGTATTTT
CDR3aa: CASSLARDGTDTQYF

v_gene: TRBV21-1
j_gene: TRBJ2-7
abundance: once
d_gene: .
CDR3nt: TGTGCCAGCAGCAAAATTCAGGCGCAGTACTTC
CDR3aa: CASSKIQAQYF

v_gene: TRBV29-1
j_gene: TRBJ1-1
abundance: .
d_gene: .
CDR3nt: TGCAGCGTTAGACTCGGGCGGGGGAACACTGAAGCTTTCTTT
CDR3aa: CSVRLGRGNTEAFF

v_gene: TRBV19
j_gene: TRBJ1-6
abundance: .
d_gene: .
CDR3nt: TGTGCCAGTAGTATAGGTTCGGGAAATTCACCCCTCCACTTT
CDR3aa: CASSIGSGNSPLHF

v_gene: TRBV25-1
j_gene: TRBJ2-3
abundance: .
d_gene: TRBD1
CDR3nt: TGTGCCAGCAGTGAATATCCTGGGACAGCCTACACAGATACGCAGTATTTT
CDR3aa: CASSEYPGTAYTDTQYF

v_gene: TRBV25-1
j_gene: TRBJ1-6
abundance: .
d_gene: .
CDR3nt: TGTGCCTCACGACAAGCCAATTCACCCCTCCACTTT
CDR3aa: CASRQANSPLHF

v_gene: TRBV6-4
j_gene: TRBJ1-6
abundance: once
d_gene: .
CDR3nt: TGTGCCAGCAGAAGGGACGGGGAGAATTCACCCCTCCACTTT
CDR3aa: CASRRDGENSPLHF

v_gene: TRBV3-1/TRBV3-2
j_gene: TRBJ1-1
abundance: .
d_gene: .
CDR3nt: TGTGCCAGCAGCCGCCTCGGGGGGACTGAAGCTTTCTTT
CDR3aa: CASSRLGGTEAFF

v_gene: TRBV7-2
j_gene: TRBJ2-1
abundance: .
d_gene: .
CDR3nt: TGTGCCAGCAGCTTAGTTTCGACTGAGGGGCAGTTCTTC
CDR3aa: CASSLVSTEGQFF

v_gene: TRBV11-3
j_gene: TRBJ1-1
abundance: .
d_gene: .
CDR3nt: TGTGCCACTACGGGGGGCACTGAAGCTTTCTTT
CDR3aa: CATTGGTEAFF

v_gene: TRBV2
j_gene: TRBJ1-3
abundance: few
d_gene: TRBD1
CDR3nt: TGTGCCAGCAGGTCAGGACAGGCCGTGGCTGGAAACACCATATATTTT
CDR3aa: CASRSGQAVAGNTIYF

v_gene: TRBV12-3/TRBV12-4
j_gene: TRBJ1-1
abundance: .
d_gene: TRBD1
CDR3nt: TGTGCCAGCTGGGACAGCATGAACACTGAAGCTTTCTTT
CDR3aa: CASWDSMNTEAFF

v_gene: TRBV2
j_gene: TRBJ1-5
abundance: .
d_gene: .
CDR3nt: TGTGCCAGCAGTGAATTGACACTCAGGGATTTGAATCAGCCCCAGCATTTT
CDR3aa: CASSELTLRDLNQPQHF

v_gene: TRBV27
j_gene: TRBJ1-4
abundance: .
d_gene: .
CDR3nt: TGTGCCAGCAGTACGATCCTAAGGAGGAAGGAGGGGAAACTGTTTTTT
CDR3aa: CASSTILRRKEGKLFF

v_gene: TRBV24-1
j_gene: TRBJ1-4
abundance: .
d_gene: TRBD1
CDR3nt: TGTGCCACCAGTGCCACGACCGGGACAGGGGATTCTGAAAAACTGTTTTTT
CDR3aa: CATSATTGTGDSEKLFF

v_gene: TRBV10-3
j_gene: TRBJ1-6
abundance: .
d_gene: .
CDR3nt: TGTGCCATCAGGAGGCTAGGGGACATATTTTCACCCCTCCACTTT
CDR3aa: CAIRRLGDIFSPLHF

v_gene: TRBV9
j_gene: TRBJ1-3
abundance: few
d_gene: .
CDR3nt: TGTGCCAGCAGCGTAGTTGGCAGGTCCTCTGGAAACACCATATATTTT
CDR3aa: CASSVVGRSSGNTIYF

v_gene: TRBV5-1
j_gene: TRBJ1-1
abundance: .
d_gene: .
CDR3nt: TGCGCCAGCAGCTTGGGGTCAGCTCTGGGCACTGAAGCTTTCTTT
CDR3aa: CASSLGSALGTEAFF

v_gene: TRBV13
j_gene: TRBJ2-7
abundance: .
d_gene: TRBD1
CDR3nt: TGTGCCAGCAGCAAGGGACAGGGGGTCTACGAGCAGTACTTC
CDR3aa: CASSKGQGVYEQYF

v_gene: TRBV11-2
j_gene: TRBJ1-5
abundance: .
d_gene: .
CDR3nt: TGTGCCAGCAGCTCATTGGGGTCATATGAGCCCCAGCATTTT
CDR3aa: CASSSLGSYEPQHF

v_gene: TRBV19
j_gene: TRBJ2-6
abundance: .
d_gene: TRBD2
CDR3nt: TGTGCCAGTAGTATGGGAGGGGCTGGGGCCAACGTCCTGACTTTC
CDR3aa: CASSMGGAGANVLTF

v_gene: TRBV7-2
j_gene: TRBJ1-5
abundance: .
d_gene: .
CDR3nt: TGTGCCAGCAGCCCGAGGGTTTCCAGTCCACAAGGGCCCCAGCATTTT
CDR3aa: CASSPRVSSPQGPQHF

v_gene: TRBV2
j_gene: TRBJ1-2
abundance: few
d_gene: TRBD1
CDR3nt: TGTGCCAGCAGTGTGGGACAGGGGCGCGGCTACACCTTC
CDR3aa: CASSVGQGRGYTF

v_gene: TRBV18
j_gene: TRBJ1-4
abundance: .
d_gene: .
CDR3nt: TGTGCCAGCTCACCGACAGGAGGAGGTAGTGAAAAACTGTTTTTT
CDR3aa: CASSPTGGGSEKLFF

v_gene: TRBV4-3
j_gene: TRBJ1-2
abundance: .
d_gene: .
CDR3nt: TGCGCCAGCAGCCAATCGTCTAACTATGGCTACACCTTC
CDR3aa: CASSQSSNYGYTF

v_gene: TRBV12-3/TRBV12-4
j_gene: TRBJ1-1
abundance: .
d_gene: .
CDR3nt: TGTGCCAGCAGTTTATGGGCGTCCACTGAAGCTTTCTTT
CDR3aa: CASSLWASTEAFF

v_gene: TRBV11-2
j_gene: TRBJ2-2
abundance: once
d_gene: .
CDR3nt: TGTGCCAGCAGCTTAAATCTCGGAAGCACCGGGGAGCTGTTTTTT
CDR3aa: CASSLNLGSTGELFF